This T cell receptor (beta chain) was captured by sequencing in a study of cytomegalovirus exposure and HLA in healthy donors. It was with 60 Vbeta and 13 Jbeta primers that the PCR ran. Using immunoSEQ multiplex PCR, the repertoire was profiled, and TCRdb retains in-frame clones only, with some absent. The top ten hold 6% to 6.5% of the sample, which has tens of thousands of clones, around 76% seen once. The origin of this receptor is a man between 50 and 59 years old in good health and CMV-seronegative. Sample: PBMCs.

The CDR3 protein is CASSWMGLTGASTDTQYF. The CDR3 region has the DNA TGTGCCAGCAGTTGGATGGGACTGACAGGGGCTAGCACAGATACGCAGTATTTT. The V call is TRBV28, the J call TRBJ2-3; TRBD1 matches at 8 bases. The CDR3 has 18 residues. CDR1 is MDHEN and CDR2 is SYDVKM in the germline V gene. Losses at the gene ends were 4 bases for V and 0 bases for J; bases not matched to a gene: 12. The variable domain in full, completed from reference TRBV28 and TRBJ2-3, reads DVKVTQSSRYLVKRTGEKVFLECVQDMDHENMFWYRQDPGLGLRLIYFSYDVKMKEKGDIPEGYSVSREKKERFSLILESASTNQTSMYLCASSWMGLTGASTDTQYFGPGTRLTVL.